What follows are 30 T cell receptor beta chains derived from one specimen sequenced in a study of beta chain features in type 1 diabetes. Expressed TCRB transcripts were sequenced, since all the RNA that had been isolated was reverse transcribed. Profiling relied on immunoSEQ multiplex PCR, and the TCRdb table lists in-frame clones only, not all of them. The data show a few hundred thousand clones, with 10% to 15% seen just once and 0.015% to 0.02% held by the top ten. The sequencing sample was made of naive CD4+ T cells from blood. These receptors originate from a man between 18 and 35 years old in good health.

CDR3 in DNA: TGTGCCAGCAGCCGGGGATGGCAGCAAGAGACCCAGTACTTC. This gives the protein CASSRGWQQETQYF. The V gene is TRBV11-2, the J gene TRBJ2-5, with D tentatively TRBD2 (5 bases). Trimming pared 5 bases from V and 2 bases from J, leaving 12 bases between. The CDR3 is 14 amino acids. Germline values: CDR1 SGHAT, CDR2 FQNNGV.

The table lists this clone with a few counts. The chain has TRBV27 and TRBJ2-1, with 14 bases that match TRBD2. Germline-derived CDR1 and CDR2 are MNHEY and SMNVEV (reference sequence). With V trimmed by 6 bases and J by 9 bases, 4 bases remained unmatched. This CDR3 is built from 14 residues. CDR3: CASRRLAGGTEQFF. The CDR3 DNA reads as TGTGCCAGCAGGCGACTAGCGGGAGGGACTGAGCAGTTCTTC.

This clone was counted between two and nine times. The genes are TRBV4-2 and TRBJ2-2, with TRBD2 identical over 7 bases. Germline trimming cut 4 bases from V and 3 bases from J; bases unmatched to any gene: 8. CDR3 size: 16 residues. Germline CDR1 is LGHNA and CDR2 is YNFKEQ. The CDR3 nucleotides are TGTGCCAGCAGCCCCCTCGCTAGCGGACACACCGGGGAGCTGTTTTTT. Amino acid sequence: CASSPLASGHTGELFF.

A few counts support this clone. The rearrangement links TRBV28 to TRBJ2-3, with 7 nucleotides matching TRBD2. The V segment lost 6 bases and the J segment 4 bases; nucleotides outside the gene matches: 13. CDR3 length: 16 residues. CDR1 and CDR2 from the germline V gene are MDHEN and SYDVKM. The CDR3 coding sequence is TGTGCCAGCAGCCGTGGGGCTAGCGGTTATTCAGATACGCAGTATTTT. It yields the protein CASSRGASGYSDTQYF.

This clone showed up just a few times. This chain uses TRBV30 with TRBJ2-5; TRBD1 matches 7 bases. Germline V gene data show CDR1 as GTSNPN and CDR2 as SVGIG (reference sequence). V lost 1 base and J lost 5; bases outside the gene matches: 13. This CDR3 spans 16 amino acids. CDR3 amino acids: CAWSGTGSVFGETQYF. CDR3 nucleotide sequence: TGTGCCTGGAGTGGGACAGGTTCGGTTTTTGGGGAGACCCAGTACTTC. Variable domain in full (rest from reference TRBV30 and TRBJ2-5): SQTIHQWPATLVQPVGSPLSLECTVEGTSNPNLYWYRQAAGRGLQLLFYSVGIGQISSEVPQNLSASRPQDRQFILSSKKLLLSDSGFYLCAWSGTGSVFGETQYFGPGTRLLVL.

J is TRBJ2-1 and V is TRBV6-6; the D is unclear. The CDR3 runs to 15 residues. Trimming pared 5 bases from V and 8 bases from J, leaving 19 bases between. The germline CDR1 and CDR2 sequences are MNHNY and SVGAGI (reference sequence). For the CDR3, the DNA is TGTGCCAGCAGTCCACTAAGTAACTTCGTGGATGAGCAGTTCTTC. Protein product: CASSPLSNFVDEQFF.

This sequence joins TRBV6-6 and TRBJ2-5; a weak D match, TRBD2 (6 bases). The CDR3 length is 13 residues. The V gene lost 6 bases and the J gene lost 2 bases, with 10 bases spanning the gap. Germline V lookup: CDR1 MNHNY, CDR2 SVGAGI (reference sequence). CDR3 sequence: CASRPGAQETQYF. CDR3 in DNA: TGTGCCAGCAGACCGGGAGCGCAAGAGACCCAGTACTTC.

This clone has more than one count but fewer than ten. The chain uses TRBV4-3 and TRBJ2-2, with 7 bases fitting TRBD2. V gave up 4 bases and J gave up 7 bases; unmatched junction bases: 6. The germline V gene has CDR1 LGHNA and CDR2 YSLEER. This CDR3 comprises 14 residues. CDR3: CASSPAGVGGELFF. CDR3 nucleotide sequence: TGCGCCAGCAGCCCGGCGGGGGTTGGCGGGGAGCTGTTTTTT.

This clone was picked up a small number of times. The chain joins TRBV2 to TRBJ1-5, with 7 bases matching TRBD1. Trimming cost V 4 bases and J 2 bases; bases outside gene matches: 2. The CDR3 has 14 amino acids. Germline CDR1 and CDR2: SNHLY and FYNNEI. The CDR3 coding sequence is TGTGCCAGCAGTGTAGGACAGGGCAATCAGCCCCAGCATTTT. Its translation: CASSVGQGNQPQHF.

Only a few counts were recorded for this clone. V is TRBV30 and J is TRBJ1-5; perhaps TRBD1 as D (6 bases). The V and J ends lost 2 bases and 0 bases respectively, with 8 bases between them. Germline-derived CDR1 and CDR2 are GTSNPN and SVGIG (reference sequence). CDR3 length equals 14 residues. The CDR3, as DNA: TGTGCCTGGAGTCCCAGGGGTAGCAATCAGCCCCAGCATTTT. Amino acids: CAWSPRGSNQPQHF.

The chain employs TRBV6-1 and TRBJ2-7; TRBD1 is a possible D gene (6 bases). Trimming shortened V by 1 base and J by 4 bases, and 8 bases separated the two germline ends. The CDR3 runs 13 residues. Germline V gene lookup returns CDR1 MNHNS and CDR2 SASEGT. The CDR3, as DNA: TGTGCCAGCAGTGAAGGGACAGCTTACGAGCAGTACTTC. This encodes CASSEGTAYEQYF.

The chain uses TRBV5-4 and TRBJ1-1; 7 bases fit TRBD1. Germline V gene sequence: CDR1 SGHNT, CDR2 YYREEE (reference sequence). Trimming removed 6 bases from V and 2 bases from J; junction bases left unmatched: 7. This CDR3 comprises 14 residues. CDR3: CASTHRGGNTEAFF. DNA of the CDR3: TGTGCCAGCACCCACAGAGGGGGCAACACTGAAGCTTTCTTT.

The chain couples TRBV30 to TRBJ1-2; D is unclear. CDR3 length equals 12 residues. Germline V gene lookup returns CDR1 GTSNPN and CDR2 SVGIG (reference sequence). Trimming stripped 1 base from V and 7 bases from J, with 10 bases between. The CDR3 protein is CAWSAARGGYTF. Written as DNA, the CDR3 is TGTGCCTGGAGTGCCGCCCGGGGTGGCTACACCTTC.

This clone has just a few counts. This chain uses TRBV6-6 with TRBJ1-4; 9 bases align to TRBD1. CDR3 length equals 13 residues. The V gene end was trimmed by 8 bases and the J gene end by 5 bases; junction bases not matched to a gene: 3. Germline loops: CDR1 MNHNY, CDR2 SVGAGI (reference sequence). CDR3 region: CASFGTGNEKLFF. Here the CDR3 DNA reads TGTGCCAGCTTCGGGACAGGGAATGAAAAACTGTTTTTT.

CDR3 nucleotides: TGTGCCAGCAGGCGGACAAGGGGTTGGGAAAAACTGTTTTTT. Protein product: CASRRTRGWEKLFF. The chain links TRBV7-9 to TRBJ1-4; D may be TRBD1 (5 bases). CDR1 is SEHNR and CDR2 is FQNEAQ in the germline V gene (reference sequence). The CDR3 has 14 residues. Trimming removed 6 bases from V and 8 bases from J, with 16 bases in between. Drawing the rest from reference TRBV7-9 and TRBJ1-4, the complete variable domain is DTGVSQNPRHKITKRGQNVTFRCDPISEHNRLYWYRQTLGQGPEFLTYFQNEAQLEKSRLLSDRFSAERPKGSFSTLEIQRTEQGDSAMYLCASRRTRGWEKLFFGSGTQLSVL.

The gene calls are TRBV29-1 and TRBJ1-2, with TRBD1 matching over 10 bases. This CDR3 comprises 13 residues. V shed 4 bases, J shed 3 bases, and the junction held 2 bases outside the gene matches. Germline assignment: CDR1 SQVTM and CDR2 ANQGSEA. This CDR3 reads CSVGGQGYYGYTF. The DNA of the CDR3 is TGCAGCGTTGGGGGACAGGGGTACTATGGCTACACCTTC. Using reference TRBV29-1 and TRBJ1-2 for the parts outside the CDR3, the full variable domain is SAVISQKPSRDICQRGTSLTIQCQVDSQVTMMFWYRQQPGQSLTLIATANQGSEATYESGFVIDKFPISRPNLTFSTLTVSNMSPEDSSIYLCSVGGQGYYGYTFGSGTRLTVV.

This clone was picked up a small number of times. CDR3 sequence reads: CASSQVQRVGSYEQYF. The CDR3 nucleotides are TGCGCCAGCAGCCAAGTTCAGCGGGTCGGCTCCTACGAGCAGTACTTC. The chain joins TRBV4-1 to TRBJ2-7, with D possibly matching TRBD2 (6 bases). V was cut by 1 base and J by 0 bases, with 13 bases left in between. This CDR3 has 16 amino acids. The germline V gene encodes CDR1 MGHRA and CDR2 YSYEKL.

The chain has TRBV7-9 and TRBJ1-2; D is perhaps TRBD1 (5 bases). V lost 2 bases and J lost 3, with 10 bases in between. Germline V gene lookup returns CDR1 SEHNR and CDR2 FQNEAQ (reference sequence). This CDR3 is built from 14 residues. CDR3 DNA: TGTGCCAGCAGCTTACTTGGGGCTGACTATGGCTACACCTTC. It is translated as CASSLLGADYGYTF.

The chain joins TRBV7-6 to TRBJ2-5, with 7 bases aligning to TRBD2. Germline V lookup: CDR1 SGHVS, CDR2 FNYEAQ. V shed 5 bases, J shed 5 bases, and the junction held 11 bases outside the gene matches. This CDR3 has 15 residues. Here the CDR3 reads CASSPVGGGGETQYF. The CDR3, as DNA: TGTGCCAGCAGCCCCGTCGGCGGGGGAGGGGAGACCCAGTACTTC.

The rearrangement links TRBV7-3 to TRBJ2-3; D is uncertain. This CDR3 comprises 14 residues. The V and J ends lost 4 bases and 2 bases respectively, with 10 bases between them. CDR1 SGHTA and CDR2 FQGTGA come from the germline V gene. CDR3 sequence reads: CASSYDISTDTQYF. The CDR3 coding sequence is TGTGCCAGCAGCTACGACATCTCCACAGATACGCAGTATTTT.

The chain uses TRBV28 and TRBJ2-3; 8 nucleotides align to TRBD1. The length of the CDR3 is 14 residues. The V gene end was trimmed by 6 bases and the J gene end by 4 bases; junction bases not matched to a gene: 6. CDR1 and CDR2 (germline): MDHEN, SYDVKM. The CDR3 DNA reads as TGTGCCAGCAGCTCACCAGGGGGCCCAGATACGCAGTATTTT. Its translation is CASSSPGGPDTQYF.

This clone was counted between two and nine times. This chain uses TRBV14 with TRBJ2-7; 7 bases are shared with TRBD1. The junction had 9 bases not matched to a gene; V was cut back by 4 bases and J by 3 bases. The V gene's germline CDR1 is SGHDN and CDR2 FVKESK. The CDR3 has 15 amino acids. The CDR3 DNA follows: TGTGCCAGCAGCCGGCAGACAGGGTGGGGCTACGAGCAGTACTTC. This codes for CASSRQTGWGYEQYF.

This rearrangement joins TRBV6-1 to TRBJ2-2, with 7 bases identical to TRBD1. CDR3 size: 14 residues. The germline V gene encodes CDR1 MNHNS and CDR2 SASEGT. The junction had 4 bases not matched to a gene; V was cut back by 5 bases and J by 4 bases. The CDR3 protein is CASSLRQGTGELFF. Here the CDR3 DNA reads TGTGCCAGCAGTCTGCGACAGGGCACCGGGGAGCTGTTTTTT.

The chain combines TRBV27 with TRBJ2-1, with 7 bases matching TRBD1. From germline, CDR1 is MNHEY and CDR2 SMNVEV (reference sequence). V shed 4 bases and J 3 bases; nucleotides not matched to a gene: 6. The CDR3 runs to 15 residues. The CDR3 DNA follows: TGTGCCAGCAGTTCTACAGGGGACCTCTACAATGAGCAGTTCTTC. Translating gives CASSSTGDLYNEQFF.

The chain combines TRBV5-1 with TRBJ1-1, with D possibly matching TRBD1 (6 bases). Germline lookup yields CDR1 SGHRS and CDR2 YFSETQ. The CDR3 spans 13 residues. V was cut by 4 bases and J by 1 base, with 8 bases left in between. The CDR3 spells CASSTTGNTEAFF. The CDR3 nucleotides read TGCGCCAGCAGCACGACAGGGAACACTGAAGCTTTCTTT.

The rearrangement uses TRBV18 and TRBJ2-7; TRBD2 is a possible D gene (5 bases). Germline CDR1 reads KGHSH; CDR2 reads LQKENI. The CDR3 has 17 amino acids. V lost 3 bases, J lost 0 bases, and 18 bases lay in between. The CDR3 reads CASSPGPRLKSSYEQYF. CDR3 sequence (DNA): TGTGCCAGCTCACCCGGACCGAGACTAAAGAGCTCCTACGAGCAGTACTTC.

This chain connects TRBV6-5 to TRBJ1-6; 8 bases line up with TRBD1. V lost 2 bases, J lost 9 bases, and 6 bases stayed unmatched. CDR1 is MNHEY and CDR2 is SVGAGI in the germline V gene. This CDR3 region has 15 residues. CDR3 sequence (DNA): TGTGCCAGCAGTTACCGTACAGGGGGGCCTTCACCCCTCCACTTT. Its translation: CASSYRTGGPSPLHF.

This chain uses TRBV23-1 with TRBJ1-5, with TRBD1 matching over 8 bases. TRBV23-1 is sorted into the ORF group, with uncertain function. V lost 7 bases and J lost 2; bases outside the gene matches: 16. The CDR3 consists of 18 residues. The CDR3 DNA follows: TGCGCCAGCATCCGGACAGGGAGACGCTCGACCCGCAATCAGCCCCAGCATTTT. Its translation is CASIRTGRRSTRNQPQHF.

The CDR3 spells CASSAYRVNTEAFF. As DNA, the CDR3 is TGTGCCAGCAGCGCGTACAGGGTTAACACTGAAGCTTTCTTT. The rearrangement uses TRBV7-2 and TRBJ1-1, with a possible D match to TRBD1 (6 bases). There are 14 residues in the CDR3. The germline V gene has CDR1 SGHTA and CDR2 FQGNSA. V was cut by 5 bases and J by 2 bases, with 12 bases left in between.

This clone was counted a few times. V usage is TRBV7-3 and J usage is TRBJ2-1; TRBD1 might be the D (6 bases). Per germline, CDR1 SGHTA and CDR2 FQGTGA. There are 13 residues in the CDR3. Trimming pared 6 bases from V and 10 bases from J, leaving 16 bases between. Here the CDR3 DNA reads TGTGCCAGCAGGTTATCCGGGACACCCGAGCAGTTCTTC. Protein product: CASRLSGTPEQFF.